This T cell receptor beta chain emerged from a study of T cell responses to AZD1222 COVID-19 vaccine (dated by TCRdb to the early 2020s). Background on the whole study: AZD1222 recipients given second doses at about 4 weeks or at about 12 weeks were pooled, since spike-specific TCR depth and breadth were not found to differ between the two schedules. A total of 230 to 250 trial participants underwent TCR sequencing, of whom 207 received two doses of AZD1222 and 26 received two doses of the MenACWY control vaccine. Trial participants were enrolled by age into 18-55, 56-69 and 70-plus year subgroups, with around 150, 28 and 57 TCR-sequenced participants respectively. Study-wide conclusions, independent of this receptor: The whole spike protein was spanned by vaccine-associated CD4 TCRs, and dominant responses were seen in regions 160-218 and 743-854. In the small 56-69-year group, the increase in depth fell short of significance, most likely because of low power. Spike-specific TCR breadth and depth rose significantly after two AZD1222 doses compared with day 0 and with MenACWY recipients. Because no day 14 peak-response samples were available, the repertoires could be characterized only after the peak T cell response. Participants were mostly white British, with more females than males. The authors suggested clonal diversity may have been underestimated. Conclusions about previously exposed vaccinees were limited because only 6 or 7 AZD1222 recipients were SARS-CoV-2 seropositive at baseline. Nearly half of unique spike-specific TCRs reportedly recognized epitopes outside regions mutated in the B.1.351 and B.1.1.7 variants.

The CDR3 regions of human TCRbeta chains were analyzed by immunosequencing. Concerning the study's data processing: TCRs in the repertoires were matched against a reference library of SARS-CoV-2-specific TCRs that had been generated with the MIRA antigen-specificity platform. Breadth was defined as the fraction of unique TCRs that were SARS-CoV-2-associated. Depth was defined as the fraction of total T cells that were SARS-CoV-2-associated. Using the MIRA data, each spike-specific TCR was assigned both to the spike region to which the TCR was reactive and to a CD4 or CD8 class. Log10-transformed breadth and depth values were compared by one-way ANOVA with Sidak's multiple comparisons tests. What TCRdb holds here is the immuneACCESS table cut down to in-frame rearrangements. Part of the clones is not present; checked against another copy, under half of the missing clones reflect an unresolved V gene, and the others are unexplained. The V and J calls and clone size were taken over from that table, and D and trimming were inferred from the DNA. This sample holds under 200,000 clones; over 85% were observed only once. Approximately 4% of the sample lies in the top ten.

What this sample's time point label stands for: baseline before first vaccination. The vaccinee samples were drawn from two UK trials, COV001 and COV002, one of which was a single-blind randomized controlled phase 2/3 trial testing AZD1222 (ChAdOx1 nCoV-19) in healthy adults. Trial participant PBMC samples were collected at day 0 and day 28 after the second dose for TCRbeta chain sequencing. The germline V gene sets CDR1 to SGHVS and CDR2 to FNYEAQ. Counted from cysteine to phenylalanine, this CDR3 has 16 amino acids. Just the 48-base CDR3 DNA is kept, in frame starting at base 1. Unmatched junction bases come to 12, with V trimmed by 1 base and J by 6 bases. Worth noting for this clone: Its specific antigen is unknown. Base qualities are not provided; no much larger clone lies one nucleotide away.

The chain employs TRBV7-6 and TRBJ2-7; TRBD2 agrees with 7 junctional bases. This receptor was obtained from an adult in good health. Sequences were derived from peripheral blood, sampled on day 0 of AZD1222 vaccination. The CDR3 is CASSLGVGPRGGEQYF. The base sequence is TGTGCCAGCAGCTTAGGGGTGGGACCCCGCGGGGGCGAGCAGTACTTC.